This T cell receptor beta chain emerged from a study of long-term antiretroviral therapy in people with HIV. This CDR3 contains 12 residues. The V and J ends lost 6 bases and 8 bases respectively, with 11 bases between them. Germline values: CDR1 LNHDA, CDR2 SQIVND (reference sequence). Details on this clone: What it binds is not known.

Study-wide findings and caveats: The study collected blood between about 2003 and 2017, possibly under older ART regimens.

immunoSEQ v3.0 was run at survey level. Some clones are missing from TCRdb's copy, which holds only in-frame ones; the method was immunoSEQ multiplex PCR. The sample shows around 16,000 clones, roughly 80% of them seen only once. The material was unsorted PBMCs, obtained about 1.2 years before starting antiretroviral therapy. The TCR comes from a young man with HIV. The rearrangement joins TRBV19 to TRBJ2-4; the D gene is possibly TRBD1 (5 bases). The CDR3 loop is CASSTLGDIQYF. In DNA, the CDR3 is TGTGCCAGTAGCACCTTAGGGGACATTCAGTACTTC.